This T cell receptor beta chain was profiled in a study of human T cells and chemical hapten exposure. Whole-study context: Readings were taken at 6 days from patch tests that had applied 0.01% DPC to the upper back.

What the library attached to individual cDNA molecules were unique molecular identifiers. TCRdb itself ran the RACE reads through MiXCR, one entry per CDR3 protein. The table has around 75,000 distinct CDR3 sequences, 12% seen once; the top ten hold under 4%. Looked up from germline, CDR1 is SGHRS and CDR2 is YFSETQ. This CDR3 contains 13 residues. Trimming shortened V by 4 bases and J by 4 bases, and 11 bases separated the two germline ends. Study-level points and caveats: It was expanded TCRs that formed significantly more large CDR3 similarity clusters than controls did.

Only a few counts were recorded for this clonotype. The antigen is unknown. Specified time point: patch test 1, 2 weeks after DPC sensitization. The treatment here: therapeutic diphenylcyclopropenone sensitization with weekly scalp DPC. Specimen: whole blood, collected in connection with sensitization to the hapten diphenylcyclopropenone (DPC). The rearrangement links TRBV5-1 to TRBJ1-1; D is unresolved. This TCR was sampled from an older woman with alopecia areata. Some clones in this sample may be carry-over from other donors' samples. CDR3 nucleotides: TGCGCCAGCAGCCCCGATTGGGTCACTGAAGCTTTCTTT. Its translation is CASSPDWVTEAFF.